This T cell receptor (beta chain) is drawn from a study of blood T cell repertoires in COVID-19. About the research overall: Donors in the United States, Italy and Spain gave samples during acute or convalescent COVID-19. PBMCs, B-cell-depleted T cells, or T cells were the source of the cDNA or gDNA that made up the material.

Under the authors' procedure: The assay estimated nucleated cells by amplifying reference gene primers. Libraries were prepared by immunoSEQ multiplex PCR; TCRdb keeps only in-frame clonotypes and omits some of them. That table supplies the V and J calls and clone size; D and trimming were determined from the DNA. In the table there are some 110,000 clones, 85% to 90% of which are singletons. The V gene end was trimmed by 7 bases and the J gene end by 6 bases; junction bases not matched to a gene: 8. Looked up from germline, CDR1 is SQVTM and CDR2 is ANQGSEA. This CDR3 has 14 amino acids. The chain has TRBV29-1 and TRBJ2-3; the match to TRBD2 covers 12 bases. The sequenced sample consisted of peripheral blood. This receptor was identified in a man aged 50 or older with acute or convalescent COVID-19. The DNA of the CDR3 is TGCAGCGGTGGACTAGCGGGATGGGGGGATACGCAGTATTTT. It is translated as CSGGLAGWGDTQYF.